This TCR beta chain was observed in a study of T cells in Graves' hyperthyroidism and ophthalmopathy. This clonotype was observed a handful of times. Antigen: not known. Germline V CDR1 and CDR2: SNHLY, FYNNEI. J lost 4 bases, V lost 2 bases, and 4 bases had no gene match. The CDR3 loop spans 14 amino acids. The investigators amplified TCR beta CDR3 regions from RNA transcripts. During a first-round RT-PCR of the TCR CDR3, the HTBI primer set was used. In TCRdb, the multiplex PCR reads were re-called with MiXCR into one record per CDR3 protein. The sample consists of 300,000 or so distinct CDR3 sequences, under 25% of them appearing once. Exclusion followed for patients with uncontrolled infection, other autoimmune disease, pregnancy or lactation. It was 8.5 to 10 ml of fresh peripheral blood that supplied the PBMCs. General study findings and limits: Most expanded thyroid clonotypes above 0.001 recurred in blood.

The rearrangement links TRBV2 to TRBJ1-2; 7 nucleotides align to TRBD1. This receptor was taken from a woman aged 45 to 65 with Graves' hyperthyroidism. The sample consisted of blood. The CDR3 sequence: CASSELAGGYGYTF. The CDR3 DNA follows: TGTGCCAGCAGTGAATTGGCAGGGGGCTATGGCTACACCTTC. Full variable domain (rest looked up from reference TRBV2 and TRBJ1-2): EPEVTQTPSHQVTQMGQEVILRCVPISNHLYFYWYRQILGQKVEFLVSFYNNEISEKSEIFDDQFSVERPDGSNFTLKIRSTKLEDSAMYFCASSELAGGYGYTFGSGTRLTVV.